This T cell receptor (beta chain) was identified in a study of glioma-infiltrating T cells after dendritic cell vaccination. Amplification used 60 V beta primers and 13 J beta primers. Some clones are missing from TCRdb's copy, which holds only in-frame ones; the method was immunoSEQ multiplex PCR. Among 75,000 to 95,000 clones listed, roughly four fifths were seen once. V was cut by 4 bases and J by 4 bases, with 11 bases left in between. The germline CDR1 and CDR2 sequences are LNHNV and YYDKDF (reference sequence). The CDR3 totals 14 residues. Regarding time point: after dendritic cell vaccination, including at tumor progression/relapse. Selection required adequate fresh-frozen tumor tissue plus more than two years' survival data.

The chain joins TRBV15 to TRBJ1-5; maybe TRBD1 (6 bases). Sequences were derived from blood, sampled after dendritic cell vaccination. This TCR was recovered from a human donor with glioblastoma. The CDR3 bases are TGTGCCACCAGCAAAAATACAGGGAATCAGCCCCAGCATTTT. Its protein is CATSKNTGNQPQHF. Filled out from reference TRBV15 and TRBJ1-5, the complete variable domain reads DAMVIQNPRYQVTQFGKPVTLSCSQTLNHNVMYWYQQKSSQAPKLLFHYYDKDFNNEADTPDNFQSRRPNTSFCFLDIRSPGLGDTAMYLCATSKNTGNQPQHFGDGTRLSIL.